The 21 T cell receptor beta chains listed next were all sequenced from one sample in a study of cytomegalovirus exposure and HLA in healthy donors. The PCR ran on 60 Vbeta and 13 Jbeta primers. Clones were read by immunoSEQ multiplex PCR, and TCRdb kept only the in-frame ones, dropping some. This table holds roughly 93,000 clones, around 81% found once. Sample: PBMCs. The receptor set was obtained from a man aged 25 to 40 in good health and CMV-seronegative.

The chain employs TRBV5-1 and TRBJ1-3; D is unresolved. Deletions cut 2 bases from V and 3 bases from J, with 9 bases between. This CDR3 spans 14 amino acids. CDR1 is SGHRS, CDR2 YFSETQ, per germline. The CDR3 here is CASSLTGIGNTIYF. In DNA form, the CDR3 reads TGCGCCAGCAGCTTAACGGGGATTGGAAACACCATATATTTT.

This clone was recorded a few times. V is TRBV5-1 and J is TRBJ1-1; D is unclear. The germline CDR1 and CDR2 sequences are SGHRS and YFSETQ. This CDR3 spans 15 amino acids. Trimming left V 3 bases short and J 3 bases short, with 15 bases between. The CDR3 sequence is CASSSNSRPDTEAFF. The CDR3 DNA is TGCGCCAGCAGCTCCAACTCCCGCCCGGACACTGAAGCTTTCTTT.

The V call is TRBV19, the J call TRBJ1-5; 8 bases line up with TRBD1. The V segment lost 6 bases and the J segment 4 bases; nucleotides outside the gene matches: 8. The V gene's germline CDR1 is LNHDA and CDR2 SQIVND (reference sequence). This CDR3 has 15 amino acids. CDR3 sequence reads: CASRTTGASNQPQHF. As DNA, the CDR3 is TGTGCCAGTAGGACGACAGGGGCGTCGAATCAGCCCCAGCATTTT.

The chain has TRBV6-1 and TRBJ1-3, with D possibly being TRBD1 (6 bases). The germline V gene encodes CDR1 MNHNS and CDR2 SASEGT. The CDR3 totals 16 residues. Deletions cut 1 base from V and 2 bases from J, with 12 bases between. As DNA, the CDR3 is TGTGCCAGCAGTGAAGTTGCGGGGGGCCCTGGAAACACCATATATTTT. This sequence encodes CASSEVAGGPGNTIYF.

The rearrangement links TRBV14 to TRBJ2-2; tentatively, D is TRBD2 (5 bases). Deletions cut 0 bases from V and 6 bases from J, with 8 bases between. The CDR3 is 14 residues long. Germline V CDR1 and CDR2: SGHDN, FVKESK. As DNA, the CDR3 is TGTGCCAGCAGCCAAGATCTAGCTCCCGGGGAGCTGTTTTTT. Its protein product is CASSQDLAPGELFF.

This clone has just a few counts. The rearrangement joins TRBV7-2 to TRBJ2-7, with TRBD2 matching 7 bases. CDR3 length equals 18 residues. The germline gives CDR1 SGHTA, CDR2 FQGNSA. V shed 2 bases, J shed 3 bases, and the junction held 16 bases outside the gene matches. This chain's CDR3 is CASSLFRPGTTDCYEQYF. The CDR3 nucleotides read TGTGCCAGCAGCTTATTCAGGCCCGGGACTACCGATTGCTACGAGCAGTACTTC.

The V and J genes are TRBV5-5 and TRBJ1-1; 11 positions agree with TRBD1. Germline CDR1 reads SGHKS; CDR2 reads YYEKEE (reference sequence). The CDR3 spans 15 residues. Germline trimming cut 4 bases from V and 6 bases from J; bases unmatched to any gene: 8. The CDR3 loop is CASSGRTGGHAEAFF. CDR3 DNA sequence: TGTGCCAGCAGCGGAAGGACAGGGGGCCACGCTGAAGCTTTCTTT.

The table lists this clone with a count of one. The chain employs TRBV9 and TRBJ2-1, with TRBD2 identical over 10 bases. The ends lost 1 base at V and 2 bases at J; junction bases unmatched: 12. The V gene's germline CDR1 is SGDLS and CDR2 YYNGEE. The CDR3 runs to 19 residues. In DNA, the CDR3 is TGTGCCAGCAGCGTAAATCCCCTTCGGACTAGCGGTACCTACAATGAGCAGTTCTTC. Residues: CASSVNPLRTSGTYNEQFF.

This chain joins TRBV6-1 and TRBJ1-1; D gene unclear. Germline V gene lookup returns CDR1 MNHNS and CDR2 SASEGT. This CDR3 has 14 amino acids. The germline V and J ends were trimmed by 5 bases and 2 bases, with 12 bases remaining between them. Written as DNA, the CDR3 is TGTGCCAGCAGTTTTATTGGAGAAAACACTGAAGCTTTCTTT. Protein: CASSFIGENTEAFF.

J is TRBJ2-5 and V is TRBV12-5, with D perhaps TRBD1 (6 bases). Per germline, CDR1 LGHNT and CDR2 FRNRAP. This CDR3 is 23 amino acids long. V lost 0 bases and J 3 bases, leaving 35 bases between the germline ends. CDR3 sequence: CASGLVSFFGIRKHRVKEETQYF. CDR3 bases: TGTGCTAGTGGTTTGGTTTCCTTTTTTGGCATCCGGAAACACAGGGTCAAGGAAGAGACCCAGTACTTC.

This clone was seen a few times. The chain links TRBV11-3 to TRBJ1-1; perhaps TRBD1 as D (5 bases). CDR1 is SGHNT and CDR2 is YENEEA in the germline V gene. This CDR3 contains 13 residues. V was pared by 6 bases and J by 7 bases, with 15 bases between. The CDR3 protein is CASRLITGREAFF. Written as DNA, the CDR3 is TGTGCCAGCAGATTAATCACAGGCCGTGAAGCTTTCTTT.

This clone was recorded a few times. CDR3 DNA sequence: TGTGCCAGCAGCTTAGAAGGATGGGCGGGGTTCTTCACAGATACGCAGTATTTT. Encoded protein: CASSLEGWAGFFTDTQYF. The rearrangement links TRBV7-2 to TRBJ2-3, with D tentatively TRBD2 (6 bases). This CDR3 is built from 18 residues. V dropped 1 base and J dropped 2 bases, with 19 bases sitting between them. The germline gives CDR1 SGHTA, CDR2 FQGNSA.

The J gene is TRBJ1-1, the V gene TRBV9; D uncertain. Germline CDR1 SGDLS, CDR2 YYNGEE. Trimming stripped 0 bases from V and 1 base from J, with 13 bases between. This CDR3 spans 16 amino acids. CDR3 coding DNA: TGTGCCAGCAGCGTAGATTTCCAGGCCGGGAACACTGAAGCTTTCTTT. Translated, it gives CASSVDFQAGNTEAFF.

The chain uses TRBV10-3 and TRBJ2-7, with 7 nucleotides matching TRBD1. V shed 3 bases and J 0 bases; nucleotides not matched to a gene: 5. In germline, CDR1 is ENHRY, CDR2 SYGVKD. CDR3 length: 15 amino acids. DNA for the CDR3: TGTGCCATCAGTGACCCGGGACAGAGCTCCTACGAGCAGTACGTC. It codes for CAISDPGQSSYEQYV.

The genes are TRBV5-6 and TRBJ2-1, with D possibly matching TRBD2 (5 bases). CDR3 length: 13 amino acids. Trimming cost V 5 bases and J 9 bases, with 15 bases left between them. Germline V CDR1 and CDR2: SGHDT, YYEEEE. This CDR3 is CASSHDPEGEQFF. As DNA, the CDR3 is TGTGCCAGCAGTCACGACCCCGAGGGTGAGCAGTTCTTC.

The rearrangement uses TRBV27 and TRBJ1-1; TRBD1 might be the D (6 bases). Deletions cut 3 bases from V and 1 base from J, with 18 bases between. Germline loops: CDR1 MNHEY, CDR2 SMNVEV (reference sequence). The CDR3 length is 17 residues. The CDR3 reads CASSFVRGKAQNTEAFF. The CDR3 DNA is TGTGCCAGCAGTTTTGTCAGGGGAAAAGCCCAGAACACTGAAGCTTTCTTT.

J is TRBJ2-1 and V is TRBV13; TRBD1 matches 7 bases. Trimming took 5 bases from V and 3 from J; bases not matched to a gene: 10. The CDR3 length is 16 residues. Per the germline V gene, CDR1 is PRHDT and CDR2 is FYEKMQ (reference sequence). CDR3 in amino acids: CASSPLRGQGYNEQFF. In DNA, the CDR3 is TGTGCCAGCAGCCCCCTAAGGGGGCAGGGCTACAATGAGCAGTTCTTC.

The chain links TRBV14 to TRBJ1-2; a possible D gene is TRBD1 (6 bases). The CDR3 is 15 amino acids. V was shortened by 2 bases and J by 7 bases, with 17 bases between the two germline ends. Germline CDR1 SGHDN, CDR2 FVKESK. In DNA form, the CDR3 reads TGTGCCAGCAGCCAACTAACAGGGATACAGGGTGGCTACACCTTC. Translation: CASSQLTGIQGGYTF. The full variable domain, completed using reference TRBV14 and TRBJ1-2, is EAGVTQFPSHSVIEKGQTVTLRCDPISGHDNLYWYRRVMGKEIKFLLHFVKESKQDESGMPNNRFLAERTGGTYSTLKVQPAELEDSGVYFCASSQLTGIQGGYTFGSGTRLTVV.

This clone appeared once. The rearrangement uses TRBV18 and TRBJ1-2; D perhaps matches TRBD1 (5 bases). V lost 3 bases, J lost 4 bases, and 12 bases lay in between. The CDR3 length is 14 residues. The germline CDR1 and CDR2 sequences are KGHSH and LQKENI. The CDR3 loop is CASSPGGQGYGYTF. DNA of the CDR3: TGTGCCAGCTCACCGGGGGGTCAGGGCTATGGCTACACCTTC.

The chain couples TRBV5-1 to TRBJ2-3, with 10 bases aligning to TRBD2. CDR3 length equals 16 residues. The germline CDR1 and CDR2 sequences are SGHRS and YFSETQ. Trimming cost V 4 bases and J 0 bases; bases outside gene matches: 5. CDR3 sequence (DNA): TGCGCCAGCAGCCGCCGGACTAGCGGCAGCACAGATACGCAGTATTTT. As protein: CASSRRTSGSTDTQYF.

This clone has only a few counts. The J gene is TRBJ2-6, the V gene TRBV5-1; D is unresolved. The CDR3 runs 16 residues. The ends were cut back, 5 bases at V and 0 bases at J, with 12 bases in the middle. CDR1 is SGHRS and CDR2 is YFSETQ in the germline V gene. The CDR3 DNA sequence: TGCGCCAGCAGGCCCACATACGTCTCTGGGGCCAACGTCCTGACTTTC. Its translation: CASRPTYVSGANVLTF.